Presented here are 28 T cell receptor beta chains from one specimen sequenced in a study of neurological immune-mediated disorders. TCRdb re-called the 5' RACE reads through MiXCR, storing one row per CDR3 protein. The sample lists about 92,000 distinct CDR3 sequences, under 4.5% occurring once. The sample taken for sequencing was PBMCs. These receptors all stem from a woman between 45 and 60 years old with multiple sclerosis.

This clonotype was counted ten times or more. The V gene is TRBV2, the J gene TRBJ2-2; possible D gene TRBD2, 6 bases. Trimming removed 8 bases at V and 10 bases at J, with 17 bases between. Germline values: CDR1 SNHLY, CDR2 FYNNEI. The CDR3 spans 13 residues. The CDR3 nucleotides read TGTGCCAGCCAATCTTGGGGGGTGGAGGAGCTGTTTTTT. It yields the protein CASQSWGVEELFF.

Many counts were recorded for this clonotype. The rearrangement joins TRBV20-1 to TRBJ2-5, with D tentatively TRBD2 (7 bases). Germline V CDR1 and CDR2: DFQATT, SNEGSKA (reference sequence). This CDR3 comprises 15 residues. Trimming removed 0 bases at V and 4 bases at J, with 15 bases between. In DNA, the CDR3 is TGCAGTGCTAGAGAACCCGGGGGGCTCGGAGAGACCCAGTACTTC. Its translation is CSAREPGGLGETQYF.

This clonotype came up many times. This chain connects TRBV12-3 or TRBV12-4 to TRBJ2-5; D is unresolved. Trimming stripped 3 bases from V and 0 bases from J, with 5 bases between. The CDR3 has 13 amino acids. The CDR3, as DNA: TGTGCCAGCAGTTTCCACAACCAAGAGACCCAGTACTTC. Protein: CASSFHNQETQYF.

This clonotype was counted at least ten times. The rearrangement links TRBV5-1 to TRBJ1-2; weak D call: TRBD1 (6 bases). Germline CDR1 reads SGHRS; CDR2 reads YFSETQ. Between the trimmed V and J ends, which lost 0 bases and 8 bases, there was a span of 11 bases. The CDR3 extends over 13 amino acids. Here the CDR3 reads CASSLAGGRGYTF. The CDR3 region has the DNA TGCGCCAGCAGCTTGGCTGGGGGCCGAGGCTACACCTTC. Complete variable domain (other parts from reference TRBV5-1 and TRBJ1-2): KAGVTQTPRYLIKTRGQQVTLSCSPISGHRSVSWYQQTPGQGLQFLFEYFSETQRNKGNFPGRFSGRQFSNSRSEMNVSTLELGDSALYLCASSLAGGRGYTFGSGTRLTVV.

Ten or more counts support this clonotype. This rearrangement joins TRBV19 to TRBJ1-2; D unresolved. Deletions cut 7 bases from V and 3 bases from J, with 15 bases between. The CDR3 runs to 14 residues. Germline assignment: CDR1 LNHDA and CDR2 SQIVND (reference sequence). The CDR3 DNA follows: TGTGCCAGTACCTTCGCCGGGCGGGACTATGGCTACACCTTC. This gives the protein CASTFAGRDYGYTF.

This clonotype appeared many times. This rearrangement joins TRBV20-1 to TRBJ2-3, with 9 bases matching TRBD2. Germline CDR1 DFQATT, CDR2 SNEGSKA (reference sequence). The CDR3 is 15 residues long. V shed 0 bases, J shed 4 bases, and the junction held 5 bases outside the gene matches. The CDR3 nucleotides are TGCAGTGCTAGAGATGGGCGGGGGGGTCCAGATACGCAGTATTTT. Translation gives CSARDGRGGPDTQYF.

This clonotype was observed many times. The chain combines TRBV27 with TRBJ1-6; a weak D match, TRBD1 (5 bases). The V gene's germline CDR1 is MNHEY and CDR2 SMNVEV (reference sequence). Trimming stripped 5 bases from V and 9 bases from J, with 11 bases between. The CDR3 runs 13 residues. CDR3 in DNA: TGTGCCAGCAGTCCTCGACAGCTTTCACCCCTCCACTTT. Protein: CASSPRQLSPLHF.

In its sample, this clonotype was seen many times. The V and J genes are TRBV4-3 and TRBJ1-3, with D unclear. The CDR3 loop spans 19 amino acids. Germline V CDR1 and CDR2: LGHNA, YSLEER. Trimming pared 0 bases from V and 0 bases from J, leaving 18 bases between. DNA of the CDR3: TGCGCCAGCAGCCAAGATATAGTGGGGAGCCTGAGCTCTGGAAACACCATATATTTT. The encoded protein is CASSQDIVGSLSSGNTIYF.

This clonotype was seen ten or more times. The chain uses TRBV5-5 and TRBJ1-2; unclear D gene. Trimming removed 4 bases from V and 0 bases from J, with 13 bases in between. The CDR3 spans 15 residues. Germline CDR1 and CDR2: SGHKS and YYEKEE (reference sequence). Written as DNA, the CDR3 is TGTGCCAGCAGCGCGCTGGGGAACTCTAACTATGGCTACACCTTC. This translates into CASSALGNSNYGYTF.

This clonotype has a count of ten or more. The chain carries TRBV7-9 and TRBJ2-1; TRBD1 might be the D (6 bases). The CDR3 is 14 residues long. The V gene's germline CDR1 is SEHNR and CDR2 FQNEAQ (reference sequence). V lost 4 bases to trimming and J lost 10 bases, with 17 bases between them. CDR3 nucleotide sequence: TGTGCCAGCAGCTCCGGGACATCCGGACGGGAGCAGTTCTTC. Residues: CASSSGTSGREQFF.

This clonotype showed up many times. V is TRBV7-2 and J is TRBJ2-3; TRBD2 aligns across 13 bases. The CDR3 has 16 amino acids. Germline V lookup: CDR1 SGHTA, CDR2 FQGNSA. V lost 5 bases and J lost 4; bases outside the gene matches: 6. CDR3 sequence reads: CASSTRTSGGADTQYF. In DNA form, the CDR3 reads TGTGCCAGCAGCACCCGGACTAGCGGGGGTGCAGATACGCAGTATTTT. The full variable domain, completed using reference TRBV7-2 and TRBJ2-3, is GAGVSQSPSNKVTEKGKDVELRCDPISGHTALYWYRQSLGQGLEFLIYFQGNSAPDKSGLPSDRFSAERTGGSVSTLTIQRTQQEDSAVYLCASSTRTSGGADTQYFGPGTRLTVL.

The sample holds many counts of this clonotype. The chain uses TRBV20-1 and TRBJ2-5; 9 nucleotides agree with TRBD2. V lost 3 bases to trimming and J lost 9 bases; unmatched junction nucleotides: 11. Germline CDR1 reads DFQATT; CDR2 reads SNEGSKA (reference sequence). This CDR3 is 14 amino acids long. For the CDR3, the DNA is TGCAGTGCTAGCCGCGGGGGGGGCCGGGGGTCCCAGTACTTC. Protein sequence: CSASRGGGRGSQYF.

In this sample, this clonotype turned up many times. The CDR3 nucleotides read TGTGCCAGCAGTCTCGGACTAGCGGGGGGTTACAATGAGCAGTTCTTC. This codes for CASSLGLAGGYNEQFF. V gene TRBV6-5 combines with J gene TRBJ2-1; 14 bases agree with TRBD2. The germline CDR1 and CDR2 sequences are MNHEY and SVGAGI. J was trimmed by 4 bases and V by 5 bases; bases with no gene match: 4. This CDR3 contains 16 residues.

This clonotype was counted at least ten times. The chain combines TRBV5-1 with TRBJ2-1; 9 bases agree with TRBD1. CDR1 SGHRS and CDR2 YFSETQ come from the germline V gene. The CDR3 sequence is 14 residues long. J gave up 6 bases and V 3 bases, and 4 bases lay outside the gene matches. DNA for the CDR3: TGCGCCAGCAGCTATTCGGACAGGGGCAATGAGCAGTTCTTC. Translation: CASSYSDRGNEQFF.

This clonotype was observed at least ten times. The V and J genes are TRBV12-3 or TRBV12-4 and TRBJ1-2; no definite D call. The length of the CDR3 is 12 residues. V lost 5 bases and J lost 5, with 9 bases in between. In DNA form, the CDR3 reads TGTGCCAGCAGTCCGCATTTGTATGGCTACACCTTC. Translation: CASSPHLYGYTF.

In the case of this clonotype: Given a much more abundant clone one base away, this may be a read error. This chain's CDR3 is CASSPRGQGSGKTIYF. The CDR3 DNA is TGTGCCAGCAGCCCCCGGGGACAGGGCTCTGGAAAAACCATATATTTT. This chain links TRBV7-2 with TRBJ1-3; the match to TRBD1 covers 9 bases. Germline values: CDR1 SGHTA, CDR2 FQGNSA. The CDR3 runs to 16 residues.

This clonotype showed up many times. J is TRBJ1-1 and V is TRBV20-1, with 7 bases lining up with TRBD1. V lost 1 base, J lost 0 bases, and 8 bases stayed unmatched. Germline CDR1 DFQATT, CDR2 SNEGSKA (reference sequence). The CDR3 totals 16 residues. The CDR3, as DNA: TGCAGTGCTAGAGGTGGGACAGAACCGATGAACACTGAAGCTTTCTTT. Translation gives CSARGGTEPMNTEAFF.

This clonotype was seen at least ten times. CDR3 loop: CASSRGQISNTEAFF. The CDR3 DNA reads TGCGCCAGCTCCCGGGGGCAGATAAGCAACACTGAAGCTTTCTTT. This sequence joins TRBV4-1 and TRBJ1-1, with D possibly being TRBD1 (6 bases). The CDR3 is 15 amino acids. V lost 8 bases to trimming and J lost 2 bases, with 18 bases between them. Germline V lookup: CDR1 MGHRA, CDR2 YSYEKL.

There are many counts of this clonotype. The chain links TRBV6-6 to TRBJ2-4; tentative D call: TRBD2 (5 bases). Trimming took off 0 bases at V and 8 bases at J, with 11 bases between the two ends. Germline V gene data show CDR1 as MNHNY and CDR2 as SVGAGI (reference sequence). This CDR3 is built from 14 residues. CDR3 sequence reads: CASSYSSPEDIQYF. The CDR3 DNA sequence: TGTGCCAGCAGTTACTCGTCCCCGGAGGACATTCAGTACTTC.

This clonotype was counted at least ten times. This chain's CDR3 is CASSFDPNIQYF. DNA of the CDR3: TGTGCCAGCAGTTTCGACCCAAACATTCAGTACTTC. The chain is built from TRBV12-3 or TRBV12-4 and TRBJ2-4; D is unclear. CDR3 length: 12 amino acids. The V end lost 3 bases, the J end lost 6 bases, and 6 bases lay between the germline ends.

The sample holds many counts of this clonotype. The chain uses TRBV29-1 and TRBJ1-2; D might be TRBD1 (5 bases). The CDR3 totals 12 residues. Germline CDR1 is SQVTM and CDR2 is ANQGSEA. The V end lost 4 bases, the J end lost 3 bases, and 9 bases lay between the germline ends. The CDR3 sequence is CSVVKQDYGYTF. CDR3 DNA: TGCAGCGTTGTCAAACAGGACTATGGCTACACCTTC.

The chain carries TRBV20-1 and TRBJ2-4; D remains unclear. The CDR3 spans 12 residues. CDR1 and CDR2 from the germline V gene are DFQATT and SNEGSKA (reference sequence). Trimming shortened V by 0 bases and J by 13 bases, and 13 bases separated the two germline ends. The CDR3 sequence: CSARDNPGSQYF. The CDR3 coding sequence is TGCAGTGCTAGAGACAATCCCGGGTCCCAGTACTTC.

This clonotype has a count of ten or more. The genes are TRBV28 and TRBJ1-4; 12 bases map to TRBD1. With 6 bases clipped from V and 4 bases from J, the junction kept 3 bases outside the gene matches. CDR3 length: 15 residues. CDR1 MDHEN and CDR2 SYDVKM come from the germline V gene. In DNA, the CDR3 is TGTGCCAGCAGCGGGACAGGGGGCAATAATGAAAAACTGTTTTTT. It codes for CASSGTGGNNEKLFF.

This clonotype was detected ten times or more. J is TRBJ1-2 and V is TRBV7-2; tentative D call: TRBD1 (6 bases). CDR3 length equals 14 residues. Germline V lookup: CDR1 SGHTA, CDR2 FQGNSA. The V end lost 0 bases, the J end lost 4 bases, and 9 bases lay between the germline ends. Written as DNA, the CDR3 is TGTGCCAGCAGCTTAGCCACAGGGTCCTATGGCTACACCTTC. Its protein product is CASSLATGSYGYTF.

This clonotype came up many times. The V call is TRBV20-1, the J call TRBJ2-1; D not certain. In germline, CDR1 is DFQATT, CDR2 SNEGSKA (reference sequence). The V end was cut by 5 bases, the J end by 10 bases, with 9 bases between. This CDR3 is 10 amino acids long. The CDR3 loop reads CSAPIVEQFF. CDR3 nucleotide sequence: TGCAGTGCTCCCATTGTGGAGCAGTTCTTC.

This clonotype was seen ten or more times. This CDR3 is CASSLVGQGAGNTIYF. In DNA, the CDR3 is TGTGCCAGCAGCTTAGTGGGACAGGGGGCTGGAAACACCATATATTTT. This rearrangement joins TRBV7-2 to TRBJ1-3; 11 positions match TRBD1. Germline V gene data show CDR1 as SGHTA and CDR2 as FQGNSA. V was clipped by 1 base and J by 2 bases; unmatched bases: 1. The CDR3 length is 16 residues.

This clonotype was detected many times. This sequence joins TRBV2 and TRBJ2-4; D uncertain. This CDR3 contains 16 residues. Germline V lookup: CDR1 SNHLY, CDR2 FYNNEI. V lost 0 bases and J lost 2, with 11 bases in between. The CDR3 is CASSEALQKTKNIQYF. CDR3 in DNA: TGTGCCAGCAGTGAAGCGCTCCAGAAAACCAAAAACATTCAGTACTTC.

This clonotype was seen a handful of times. J is TRBJ2-1 and V is TRBV20-1; D is possibly TRBD1 (6 bases). CDR3 length: 13 amino acids. The V and J ends lost 1 base and 7 bases respectively, with 11 bases between them. CDR1 and CDR2 (germline): DFQATT, SNEGSKA (reference sequence). The CDR3 coding sequence is TGCAGTGCTAGAGCGGGACAACTTAATGAGCAGTTCTTC. Amino acids: CSARAGQLNEQFF.